These 12 T cell receptor beta chains came from one sample sequenced in a study of tumor-infiltrating lymphocytes in primary liver carcinoma. Total RNA and DNA came together from approximately 20-30 mg of bulk tissue without cell sorting. cDNA specific to TCR beta was made from around 450 ng of total RNA, with a constant-region primer employed for priming. For TCR beta, libraries were produced by three nested multiplex PCR rounds using slightly modified ARM-PCR. The study ran its first two PCR rounds for 9 to 10 cycles each, using TRBV1-TRBV30 forward primers and a C-beta reverse primer. TCRdb called the multiplex PCR reads again in MiXCR, with one record for every CDR3 protein. Of about 100,000 distinct CDR3 sequences in the sample, around two thirds were seen once. Sequencing input: liver tumor tissue from sampling region 2. Subset: tumor region T2, inferior pole. The origin of the receptors is a woman aged 60-75 years with primary liver carcinoma and hepatitis B virus infection.

This sequence joins TRBV6-5 and TRBJ2-1, with D perhaps matching TRBD1 or TRBD2 (7 bases each). This CDR3 region has 15 residues. V dropped 7 bases and J dropped 12 bases, with 25 bases sitting between them. CDR1 MNHEY and CDR2 SVGAGI come from the germline V gene. CDR3 protein: CASNVQGGAYDGQFF. The CDR3 nucleotides read TGTGCCAGCAATGTCCAGGGGGGGGCCTACGATGGGCAGTTCTTC.

This clonotype has just one count. No conserved phenylalanine or tryptophan ends this CDR3, so it is likely a read error. The DNA is left out, because the CDR3 cannot be placed on it with certainty; the CDR3 is given as TCRdb lists it. V usage is TRBV1 and J usage is TRBJ1-1; the DNA was not used to check the table's D call, TRBD1. TRBV1 is noted as a pseudogene. The CDR3 is 15 amino acids long, termini counted. CDR3 protein: CISSQSLQGTTEAFT.

On this clonotype: This CDR3 is missing its conserved last phenylalanine or tryptophan, likely due to a read error. Because the CDR3's place on the DNA is in doubt, the DNA is left out and the CDR3 is given as listed by TCRdb. The V gene is TRBV29-1, the J gene TRBJ2-3; TRBD1 is the table's D call, not checked against the DNA. Germline V gene data show CDR1 as SQVTM and CDR2 as ANQGSEA. Both ends counted, the CDR3 spans 18 residues. CDR3 sequence reads: CRVEALGRVGVSTDTQYL.

This clonotype was seen many times. The CDR3 bases are TGTGCCAGCAGTTCGCTCAGGGGGGCCCACGAGCAGTACTTC. Amino acids: CASSSLRGAHEQYF. The J gene is TRBJ2-7, the V gene TRBV6-6; D is perhaps TRBD1 (7 bases). V was pared by 4 bases and J by 5 bases, with 15 bases between. The germline V gene encodes CDR1 MNHNY and CDR2 SVGAGI (reference sequence). The CDR3 spans 14 residues.

With respect to this clonotype: The germline gene is not matched at one end of the junction; a read error may be the cause. The chain has TRBV5-4 and TRBJ2-3; TRBD1 matches at 7 bases. This CDR3 spans 16 amino acids. CDR1 and CDR2 (germline): SGHNT, YYREEE (reference sequence). CDR3 coding DNA: TGTGCCAGCAGCTCAGTTAGAGTGGACGGGACAGATACGCATTATTTT. This sequence encodes CASSSVRVDGTDTHYF.

As concerns this clonotype: One base away lies a much larger clone, so this may be a sequencing read error. The rearrangement links TRBV5-1 to TRBJ2-5; D gene ambiguous. The CDR3 covers 13 residues. In germline, CDR1 is SGHRS, CDR2 YFSETQ. Trimming took off 4 bases at V and 2 bases at J, with 9 bases between the two ends. The DNA for the CDR3 is TGCGCCAGCAGCCTAGGTGTGCAAGAGACCCAGTACTTC. It translates to CASSLGVQETQYF.

The chain couples TRBV5-4 to TRBJ2-3; D perhaps matches TRBD1 (5 bases). The CDR3 totals 14 residues. Trimming left V 4 bases short and J 10 bases short, with 19 bases between. CDR1 is SGHNT and CDR2 is YYREEE in the germline V gene (reference sequence). The CDR3 reads CASSVLQTGTSQYF. In DNA form, the CDR3 reads TGTGCCAGCAGCGTGCTACAAACAGGTACGTCGCAGTATTTT. Drawing the rest from reference TRBV5-4 and TRBJ2-3, the complete variable domain is ETGVTQSPTHLIKTRGQQVTLRCSSQSGHNTVSWYQQALGQGPQFIFQYYREEENGRGNFPPRFSGLQFPNYSSELNVNALELDDSALYLCASSVLQTGTSQYFGPGTRLTVL.

In regard to this clonotype: The junction departs from germline at one end; a sequencing error may be responsible. The chain uses TRBV2 and TRBJ1-1; D unclear. Per the germline V gene, CDR1 is SNHLY and CDR2 is FYNNEI. The CDR3 length is 14 residues. The CDR3 is CARSEASKNTEAFF. The CDR3 nucleotides are TGTGCCAGGAGTGAAGCCTCCAAGAACACTGAGGCTTTCTTT.

The rearrangement joins TRBV11-3 to TRBJ2-3; D is possibly TRBD1 (6 bases). Germline loops: CDR1 SGHNT, CDR2 YENEEA. This CDR3 contains 14 residues. CDR3 bases: TGTATCAGCAGCCATCGGACAGCCACAGATACGCAGTATTTT. As protein: CISSHRTATDTQYF.

Details on this clonotype: It is likely a read error, because the conserved phenylalanine at the end of the CDR3 is missing. This sequence joins TRBV30 and TRBJ2-2, with TRBD2 matching over 7 bases. The CDR3 has 14 residues. Germline values: CDR1 GTSNPN, CDR2 SVGIG (reference sequence). The CDR3 bases are TGTGCCTGGAGTAGCGGGGTTGACACCGGGGGGCTGTTTCTT. Translated: CAWSSGVDTGGLFL.

This clonotype is a singleton in its sample. A much bigger clone sits one base away, suggesting this may be a read error. The chain is built from TRBV6-1 and TRBJ1-2; a weak D match, TRBD1 (5 bases). The CDR3 consists of 13 residues. Germline V CDR1 and CDR2: MNHNS, SASEGT. CDR3 in DNA: TGTGCCAGCAGTGTCGGGGGGAACTATGGCTACAGCTTC. As protein: CASSVGGNYGYSF.

A note on this clonotype: Since the CDR3 does not end with the conserved phenylalanine or tryptophan, this likely comes from a read error. This chain joins TRBV4-2 and TRBJ2-7, with TRBD2 matching over 9 bases. Germline CDR1 and CDR2: LGHNA and YNFKEQ. V lost 4 bases to trimming and J lost 6 bases; unmatched junction nucleotides: 16. The CDR3 runs to 17 residues. The CDR3 protein is CASSLSGSGRPLIEQYI. For the CDR3, the DNA is TGTGCCAGCAGCCTGAGTGGAAGCGGGAGGCCGTTAATCGAGCAGTACATC.